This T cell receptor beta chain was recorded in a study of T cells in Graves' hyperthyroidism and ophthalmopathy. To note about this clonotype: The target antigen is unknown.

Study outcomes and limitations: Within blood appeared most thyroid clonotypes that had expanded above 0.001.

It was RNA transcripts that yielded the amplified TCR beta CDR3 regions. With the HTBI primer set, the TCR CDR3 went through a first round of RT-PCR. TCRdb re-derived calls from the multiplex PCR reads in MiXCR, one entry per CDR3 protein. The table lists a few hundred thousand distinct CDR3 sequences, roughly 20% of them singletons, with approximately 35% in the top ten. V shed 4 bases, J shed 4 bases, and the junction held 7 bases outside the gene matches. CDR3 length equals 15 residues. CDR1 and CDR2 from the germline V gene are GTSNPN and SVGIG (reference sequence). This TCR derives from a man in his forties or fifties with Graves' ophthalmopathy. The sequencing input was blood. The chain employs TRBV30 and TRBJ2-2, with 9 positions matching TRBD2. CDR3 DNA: TGTGCCTGGAAGGAGGGGACTAGCATCACCGGGGAGCTGTTTTTT. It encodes CAWKEGTSITGELFF.